These T cell receptor beta chains were read from a single sample in a study of shared clonotypes between healthy human individuals. Sequencing used immunoSEQ multiplex PCR; TCRdb keeps in-frame clones, though not all of them. The sample holds around 1.4 million clones, 98% to 99% seen once. The specimen sequenced was naive CD4+ T cells sorted from blood. The receptors shown here come from a man aged 25 to 40 in good health. CDR3s include the opening cysteine and the closing phenylalanine or tryptophan. The D gene is left open where the match is weak. A row's size may be missing; if present it is once, few, many or a size class.

.	TRBD1	TRBV11-2	TRBJ2-6	CASSLVVWGQTSGANVLTF	TGTGCCAGCAGCCTAGTAGTCTGGGGACAGACCTCTGGGGCCAACGTCCTGACTTTC
once	.	TRBV25-1	TRBJ2-1	CASSEAGGPNNEQFF	TGTGCCAGCAGTGAGGCTGGGGGCCCAAACAATGAGCAGTTCTTC
.	TRBD1	TRBV9	TRBJ2-6	CASTKPTGLTGANVLTF	TGTGCCAGCACCAAACCGACAGGGTTAACTGGGGCCAACGTCCTGACTTTC
.	TRBD1	TRBV6-5	TRBJ1-5	CASRRQGNQPQHF	TGTGCCAGCAGACGACAGGGGAATCAGCCCCAGCATTTT
.	.	TRBV11-2	TRBJ2-6	CASSPRWRAGANVLTF	TGTGCCAGCAGCCCCCGGTGGAGGGCTGGGGCCAACGTCCTGACTTTC
.	.	TRBV7-2	TRBJ2-7	CASSASSGTGEQYF	TGTGCCAGCAGCGCTAGTTCAGGGACGGGGGAGCAGTACTTC
.	.	TRBV28	TRBJ2-7	CASSSPPEQYF	TGTGCCAGCAGCTCCCCTCCCGAGCAGTACTTC
.	.	TRBV10-3	TRBJ2-1	CAISGDGADPSSYNEQFF	TGTGCCATCAGCGGGGACGGGGCCGACCCTAGCTCCTACAATGAGCAGTTCTTC
.	TRBD1	TRBV7-9	TRBJ1-2	CASSSGQGSHYGYTF	TGTGCCAGCAGCTCAGGACAGGGGAGTCACTATGGCTACACCTTC
.	.	TRBV27	TRBJ2-1	CASSFRGSYNEQFF	TGTGCCAGCAGTTTCAGGGGTTCGTACAATGAGCAGTTCTTC
once	.	TRBV10-3	TRBJ2-1	CAISESRDYIDEQFF	TGTGCCATCAGTGAGTCCAGAGACTATATCGATGAGCAGTTCTTC
.	TRBD2	TRBV11-2	TRBJ2-7	CASRRTLAGTYEQYF	TGTGCCAGCAGAAGGACACTAGCGGGGACCTACGAGCAGTACTTC
.	.	TRBV25-1	TRBJ1-1	CASSVAGSVTEAFF	TGTGCCAGCAGCGTGGCGGGGAGCGTGACTGAAGCTTTCTTT
.	TRBD1	TRBV9	TRBJ2-7	CASSVDEGAYGGWQYF	TGTGCCAGCAGCGTAGATGAGGGGGCCTACGGAGGATGGCAGTACTTC
.	TRBD1	TRBV6-1	TRBJ2-1	CASRGQTGAYNEQFF	TGTGCCAGCAGAGGGCAGACAGGGGCCTACAATGAGCAGTTCTTC
.	TRBD2	TRBV5-6	TRBJ2-1	CASSAPGLGFDEQFF	TGTGCCAGCAGCGCGCCGGGACTAGGTTTTGATGAGCAGTTCTTC
.	.	TRBV28	TRBJ1-5	CCNRDGSINQPQHF	TGCTGTAACCGGGACGGCAGTATCAATCAGCCCCAGCATTTT
.	.	TRBV9	TRBJ2-1	CASSVVAAGAHEQFF	TGTGCCAGCAGCGTAGTTGCGGCAGGGGCCCATGAGCAGTTCTTC
once	TRBD1	TRBV10-2	TRBJ1-3	CASRMTGGVGNTIYF	TGCGCCAGCAGAATGACAGGGGGAGTTGGAAACACCATATATTTT
once	TRBD2	TRBV15	TRBJ2-2	CATSIRGSGYGGELFF	TGTGCCACCAGCATCCGGGGTAGCGGGTACGGCGGGGAGCTGTTTTTT
.	.	TRBV5-1	TRBJ2-7	CASSLTAGRSSYEQYF	TGCGCCAGCAGCCTGACCGCCGGGAGAAGCTCCTACGAGCAGTACTTC
once	.	TRBV30	TRBJ1-4	CAWSVTGGLFF	TGTGCCTGGAGTGTGACTGGGGGACTGTTTTTT
.	.	TRBV9	TRBJ2-1	CASSVSPLQDEQFF	TGTGCCAGCAGCGTAAGTCCGTTGCAGGATGAGCAGTTCTTC
.	.	TRBV7-9	TRBJ2-2	CANSGTGNTGELFF	TGTGCCAATTCCGGGACCGGCAACACCGGGGAGCTGTTTTTT
.	.	TRBV18	TRBJ2-1	CASSPRRWSFSSYNEQFF	TGTGCCAGCTCACCCAGGAGATGGTCGTTTAGCTCCTACAATGAGCAGTTCTTC
.	.	TRBV7-3	TRBJ2-1	CASSQSRGNYYNEQFF	TGTGCCAGCAGCCAGAGTAGAGGGAACTATTACAATGAGCAGTTCTTC
.	.	TRBV19	TRBJ1-2	CASSRTAYGYTF	TGTGCCAGTAGCCGGACAGCCTATGGCTACACCTTC
.	.	TRBV28	TRBJ2-7	CASSFRLRGRGYEQYF	TGTGCCAGCAGTTTCCGCTTGAGGGGGAGGGGCTACGAGCAGTACTTC
.	.	TRBV6-6	TRBJ2-7	CASSYSGRVGYEQYF	TGTGCCAGCAGTTACTCAGGGCGGGTTGGTTACGAGCAGTACTTC
.	.	TRBV6-6	TRBJ1-4	CASSYPGAARRLFF	TGTGCCAGCAGTTATCCGGGGGCGGCCAGGAGATTGTTTTTT
.	TRBD1	TRBV5-1	TRBJ2-1	CASSEQGTLNEQFF	TGCGCCAGCAGTGAACAGGGGACACTCAATGAGCAGTTCTTC
.	.	TRBV15	TRBJ2-1	CATSRDSGTYNEQFF	TGTGCCACCAGCAGAGATAGCGGAACCTACAATGAGCAGTTCTTC
.	TRBD2	TRBV7-6	TRBJ2-5	CASTPGSGGPYQETQYF	TGTGCCAGCACCCCAGGTTCGGGAGGTCCGTACCAAGAGACCCAGTACTTC
.	TRBD1	TRBV19	TRBJ2-7	CASSKQGYYEQYF	TGTGCCAGTAGTAAACAGGGGTACTACGAGCAGTACTTC